The T cell receptor (beta chain) described here comes from a study of CD8 T cells in Susac syndrome. A quantity of roughly 0.5 to 1 ug RNA underwent reverse transcription using random hexamers. Coverage of TCR beta CDR3 amplification by immunoSEQ multiplex PCR extended to 54 Vbeta and 13 Jbeta. TCRdb re-called the immunoSEQ multiplex PCR reads with MiXCR, one entry per CDR3 protein. Of over 80,000 distinct CDR3 sequences in the sample, approximately 95% are singletons; the top ten hold about 0.94%. Trimming took off 5 bases at V and 8 bases at J, with 10 bases between the two ends. Germline V CDR1 and CDR2: MDHEN, SYDVKM. This CDR3 region has 12 residues.

V gene TRBV28 combines with J gene TRBJ2-1; the D is unclear. The TCR comes from a human donor with Susac syndrome. The specimen was CD8+ T cells from PBMCs. CDR3 residues: CASSLPSDEQFF. In DNA, the CDR3 is TGTGCCAGCAGTCTCCCTTCGGATGAGCAGTTCTTC.